A selection of T cell receptor beta chains follows, all from one sample in a study of cytomegalovirus exposure and HLA in healthy donors. Produced via immunoSEQ multiplex PCR; TCRdb's table is partial and in-frame only. Among 150,000 or so clones listed, about 83% were seen once. The sample comprised PBMCs. These receptors all come from a woman between 25 and 40 years old in good health and CMV-seronegative. Each CDR3 is given with its conserved first and last residue. A D gene is named only where the DNA matches it firmly. The size of a clone is reported for some rows only, either as once, few or many, or as a class for expanded clones.

TRBJ2-1 TRBV27 TRBD1 NA TGTGCCAGCAGTTTGGGGACAGGCCTTTACAATGAGCAGTTCTTC CASSLGTGLYNEQFF
TRBJ2-5 TRBV18 TRBD1 once TGTGCCAGCTCACCTACAGGGGGCACGGAGACCCAGTACTTC CASSPTGGTETQYF
TRBJ1-1 TRBV19 NA NA TGTGCCAGTAGTATATTTCTTCCTTCCGGGAACACTGAAGCTTTCTTT CASSIFLPSGNTEAFF
TRBJ2-7 TRBV2 TRBD1 NA TGTGCCAGTTCGACAGGGGGCGCGTACGAGCAGTACTTC CASSTGGAYEQYF
TRBJ1-3 TRBV5-6 NA few TGTGCCAGCAGCTTCCTCAGTGCGGAGGACACCATATATTTT CASSFLSAEDTIYF
TRBJ1-5 TRBV19 NA few TGTGCCAGTAGTATAGAGGCTCAGCCCCAGCATTTT CASSIEAQPQHF
TRBJ1-2 TRBV14 NA NA TGTGCCAGCAGCCAAGTTGGGGGGGATGGCTACACCTTC CASSQVGGDGYTF
TRBJ2-7 TRBV2 NA NA TGTGCCAGCACCGACGGGATCTACGAGCAGTACTTC CASTDGIYEQYF
TRBJ1-1 TRBV13 NA once TGTGCCAGCAGCTTAAGGCAGGGGAGGGTGGTCACTGAAGCTTTCTTT CASSLRQGRVVTEAFF
TRBJ2-1 TRBV6-5 NA NA TGTGCCAGCAGTTCCCTAGTGCGGGATGAGCAGTTCTTC CASSSLVRDEQFF
TRBJ2-2 TRBV5-1 NA once TGCGCCAGCGGGACATTCACCGGGGAGCTGTTTTTT CASGTFTGELFF
TRBJ2-5 TRBV20-1 NA NA TGCAGTGCCCAGGACCAAGAGACCCAGTACTTC CSAQDQETQYF
TRBJ2-2 TRBV15 TRBD1 once TGTGCCACCAGCAGAGAGGGCCGACAGGGGTACACCGGGGAGCTGTTTTTT CATSREGRQGYTGELFF
TRBJ2-7 TRBV27 TRBD1 few TGTGCCAGCAGTCCGACAGGGACCTCCTACGAGCAGTACTTC CASSPTGTSYEQYF
TRBJ1-1 TRBV5-6 TRBD1 few TGTGCCAGCAGCATGACAGGGTTCACTGAAGCTTTCTTT CASSMTGFTEAFF
TRBJ2-2 TRBV7-6 TRBD2 NA TGTGCCAGCAGCTTGCTACTGGCGACTAGCGGGGGGGCCAGGGTCACCGGGGAGCTGTTTTTT CASSLLLATSGGARVTGELFF
TRBJ2-2 TRBV2 NA NA TGTGCCACCACCCGAAGCGGGAACACCGGGGAGCTGTTTTTT CATTRSGNTGELFF
TRBJ2-7 TRBV5-1 NA NA TGCGCCAGCAGCTTTGGTAGGCAGGGCGAGCAGTACTTC CASSFGRQGEQYF
TRBJ1-2 TRBV6-1 NA NA TGTGCCAGCAGTACTCCCACAGGCTATGGCTACACCTTC CASSTPTGYGYTF
TRBJ2-7 TRBV5-1 TRBD1 few TGCGCCAGCAGCTTGGGACAGGGTCGGTACGAGCAGTACTTC CASSLGQGRYEQYF
TRBJ1-6 TRBV18 NA few TGTGCCAGCTCAACTAAGGGGCCCCTCCACTTT CASSTKGPLHF
TRBJ2-2 TRBV5-1 TRBD1 once TGCGCCAGCAGCTTGGTTGTGGGACAGGGGAACGGGGAGCTGTTTTTT CASSLVVGQGNGELFF
TRBJ1-1 TRBV2 TRBD1 NA TGTGCCAGCGAGGGACAGGGCTTGAGTGAAGCTTTCTTT CASEGQGLSEAFF